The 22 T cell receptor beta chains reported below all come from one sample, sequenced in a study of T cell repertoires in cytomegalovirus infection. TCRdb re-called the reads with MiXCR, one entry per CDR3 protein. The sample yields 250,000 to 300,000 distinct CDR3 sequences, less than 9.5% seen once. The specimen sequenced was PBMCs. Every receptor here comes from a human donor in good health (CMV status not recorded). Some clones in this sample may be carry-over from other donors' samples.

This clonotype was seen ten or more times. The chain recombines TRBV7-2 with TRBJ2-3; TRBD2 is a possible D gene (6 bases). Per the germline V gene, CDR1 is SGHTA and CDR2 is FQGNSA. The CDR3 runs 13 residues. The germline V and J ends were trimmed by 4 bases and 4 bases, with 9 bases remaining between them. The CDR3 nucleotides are TGTGCCAGCAGCTCGGGGACTTCAGATACGCAGTATTTT. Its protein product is CASSSGTSDTQYF.

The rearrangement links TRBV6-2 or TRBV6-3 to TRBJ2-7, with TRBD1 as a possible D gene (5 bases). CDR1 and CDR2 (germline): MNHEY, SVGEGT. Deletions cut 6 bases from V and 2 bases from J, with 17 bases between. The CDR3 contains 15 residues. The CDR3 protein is CASRYGAGYTYEQYF. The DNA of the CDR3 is TGTGCCAGCAGGTATGGGGCAGGTTACACCTACGAGCAGTACTTC.

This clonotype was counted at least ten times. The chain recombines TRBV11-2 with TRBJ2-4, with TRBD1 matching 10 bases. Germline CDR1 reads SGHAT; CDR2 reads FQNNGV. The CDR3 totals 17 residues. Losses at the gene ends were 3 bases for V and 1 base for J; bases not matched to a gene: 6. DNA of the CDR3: TGTGCCAGCAGCTTTCGACAGGGGGCGGGTGCCAAAAACATTCAGTACTTC. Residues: CASSFRQGAGAKNIQYF.

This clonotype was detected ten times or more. The CDR3 protein is CASSRRGESNQPQHF. The CDR3 region has the DNA TGTGCCAGCAGCCGGCGGGGGGAAAGCAATCAGCCCCAGCATTTT. V gene TRBV7-8 combines with J gene TRBJ1-5, with D possibly matching TRBD1 (5 bases). The CDR3 totals 15 residues. The ends were cut back, 5 bases at V and 1 base at J, with 12 bases in the middle. Germline assignment: CDR1 SGHVS and CDR2 FQNEAQ.

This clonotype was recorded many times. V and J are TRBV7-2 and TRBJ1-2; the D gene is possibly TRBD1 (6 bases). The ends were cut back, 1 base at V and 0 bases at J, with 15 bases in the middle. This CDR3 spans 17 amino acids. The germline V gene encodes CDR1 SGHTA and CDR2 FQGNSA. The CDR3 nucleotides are TGTGCCAGCAGCTTAGGTGGGGCGGAGGGGGCTAACTATGGCTACACCTTC. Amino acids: CASSLGGAEGANYGYTF.

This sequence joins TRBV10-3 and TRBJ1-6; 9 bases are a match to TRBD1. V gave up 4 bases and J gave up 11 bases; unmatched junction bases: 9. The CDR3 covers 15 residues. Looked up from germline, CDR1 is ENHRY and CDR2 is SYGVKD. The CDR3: CAISAGGQGEAPLHF. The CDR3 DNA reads TGTGCCATCAGTGCAGGGGGACAGGGAGAGGCACCCCTCCACTTT.

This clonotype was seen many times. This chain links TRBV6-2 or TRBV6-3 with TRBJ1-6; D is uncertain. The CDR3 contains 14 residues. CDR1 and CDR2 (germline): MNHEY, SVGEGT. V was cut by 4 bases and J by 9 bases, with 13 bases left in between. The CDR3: CASSSGSVLSPLHF. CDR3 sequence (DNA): TGTGCCAGCAGTTCAGGATCGGTGCTTTCACCCCTCCACTTT.

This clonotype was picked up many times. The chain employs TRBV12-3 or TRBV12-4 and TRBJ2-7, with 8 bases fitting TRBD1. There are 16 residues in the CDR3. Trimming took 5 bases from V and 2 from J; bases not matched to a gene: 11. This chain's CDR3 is CASSPPFTGGPYEQYF. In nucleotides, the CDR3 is TGTGCCAGCAGTCCACCATTCACAGGGGGTCCCTACGAGCAGTACTTC.

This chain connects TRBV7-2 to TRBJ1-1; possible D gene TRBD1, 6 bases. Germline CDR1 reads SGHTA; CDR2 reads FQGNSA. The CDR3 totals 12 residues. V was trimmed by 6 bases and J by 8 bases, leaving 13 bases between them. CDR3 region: CASRSRQDEAFF. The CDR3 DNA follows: TGTGCCAGCAGATCCCGACAGGACGAAGCTTTCTTT.

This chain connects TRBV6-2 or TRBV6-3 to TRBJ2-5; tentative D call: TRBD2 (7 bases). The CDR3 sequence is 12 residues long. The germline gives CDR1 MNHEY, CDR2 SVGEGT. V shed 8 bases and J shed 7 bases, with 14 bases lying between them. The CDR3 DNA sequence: TGTGCCAGCGGGGGGGCCGCGCGGACCCAGTACTTC. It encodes CASGGAARTQYF.

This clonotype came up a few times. CDR3 DNA: TGTGCCAGCCGACAGGGGACGGGCGAGCAGTACTTC. This gives the protein CASRQGTGEQYF. The rearrangement links TRBV6-6 to TRBJ2-7, with 8 nucleotides matching TRBD1. This CDR3 is 12 amino acids long. Germline CDR1 MNHNY, CDR2 SVGAGI (reference sequence). The J segment lost 6 bases and the V segment lost 8 bases, leaving 6 bases of the junction unmatched.

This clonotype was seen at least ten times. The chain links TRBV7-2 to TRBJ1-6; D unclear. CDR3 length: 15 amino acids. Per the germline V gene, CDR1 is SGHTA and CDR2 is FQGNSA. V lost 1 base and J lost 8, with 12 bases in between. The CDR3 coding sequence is TGTGCCAGCAGCTTAGGGATTATGATCTATTCACCCCTCCACTTT. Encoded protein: CASSLGIMIYSPLHF.

CDR3 amino acids: CASRAAGRDYGYTF. In DNA, the CDR3 is TGTGCCAGCAGGGCGGCAGGGAGGGATTATGGCTACACCTTC. The V call is TRBV25-1, the J call TRBJ1-2; possible D gene TRBD1, 5 bases. This CDR3 is 14 amino acids long. The ends were cut back, 6 bases at V and 5 bases at J, with 16 bases in the middle. Germline-derived CDR1 and CDR2 are MGHDK and SYGVNS.

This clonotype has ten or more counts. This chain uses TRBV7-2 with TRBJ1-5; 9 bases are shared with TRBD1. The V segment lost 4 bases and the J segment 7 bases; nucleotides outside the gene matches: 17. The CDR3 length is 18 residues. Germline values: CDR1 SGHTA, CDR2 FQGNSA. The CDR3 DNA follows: TGTGCCAGCAGCTCGGCCGGGACAGGGACTGGGGGATTCCAGCCCCAGCATTTT. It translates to CASSSAGTGTGGFQPQHF.

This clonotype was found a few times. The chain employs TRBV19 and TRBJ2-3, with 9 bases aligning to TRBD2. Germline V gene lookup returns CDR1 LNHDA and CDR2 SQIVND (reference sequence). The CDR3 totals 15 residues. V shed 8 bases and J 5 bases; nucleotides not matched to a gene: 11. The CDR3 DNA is TGTGCCAGTCAAAACTCAGCGGGAGGTGGAGATACGCAGTATTTT. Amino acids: CASQNSAGGGDTQYF.

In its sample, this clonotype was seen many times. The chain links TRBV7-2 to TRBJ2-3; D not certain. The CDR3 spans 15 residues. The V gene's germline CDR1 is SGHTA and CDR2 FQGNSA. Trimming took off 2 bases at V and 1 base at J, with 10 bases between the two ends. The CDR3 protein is CASSLKLAGTDTQYF. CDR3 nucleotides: TGTGCCAGCAGCTTAAAATTGGCGGGCACAGATACGCAGTATTTT.

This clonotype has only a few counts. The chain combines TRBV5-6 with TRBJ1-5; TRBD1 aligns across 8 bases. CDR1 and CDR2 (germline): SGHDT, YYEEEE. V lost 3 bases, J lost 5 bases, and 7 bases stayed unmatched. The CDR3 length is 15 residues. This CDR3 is CASSWTRGPDQPQHF. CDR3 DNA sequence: TGTGCCAGCAGCTGGACCAGGGGGCCCGATCAGCCCCAGCATTTT.

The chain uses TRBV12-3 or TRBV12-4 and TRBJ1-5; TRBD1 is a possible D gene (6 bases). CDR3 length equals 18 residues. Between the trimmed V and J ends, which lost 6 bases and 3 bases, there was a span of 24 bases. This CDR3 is CASRVGGWGAVDNQPQHF. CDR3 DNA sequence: TGTGCCAGCAGAGTAGGGGGGTGGGGCGCAGTCGACAATCAGCCCCAGCATTTT.

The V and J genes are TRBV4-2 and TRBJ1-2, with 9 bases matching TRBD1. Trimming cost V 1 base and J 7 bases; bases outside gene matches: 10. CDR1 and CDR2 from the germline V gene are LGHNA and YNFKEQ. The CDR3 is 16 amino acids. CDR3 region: CASSQVVGQGTSGYTF. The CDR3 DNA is TGTGCCAGCAGCCAAGTTGTCGGACAGGGGACCTCTGGCTACACCTTC.

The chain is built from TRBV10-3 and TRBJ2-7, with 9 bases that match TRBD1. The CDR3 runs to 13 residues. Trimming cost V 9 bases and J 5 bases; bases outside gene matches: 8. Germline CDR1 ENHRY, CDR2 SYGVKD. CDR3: CAISRDRVDEQYF. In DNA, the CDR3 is TGTGCCATATCCAGGGACAGGGTCGACGAGCAGTACTTC.

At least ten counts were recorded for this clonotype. CDR3 DNA sequence: TGCAGTGCTAGAGGGTCACCGAGACTAGCGGGAGGAGGCGAGCAGTACTTC. The encoded protein is CSARGSPRLAGGGEQYF. The J gene is TRBJ2-7, the V gene TRBV20-1, with 13 bases that match TRBD2. Germline V gives CDR1 DFQATT, CDR2 SNEGSKA (reference sequence). V dropped 1 base and J dropped 6; count of bases not matched to a gene: 12. The length of the CDR3 is 17 residues.

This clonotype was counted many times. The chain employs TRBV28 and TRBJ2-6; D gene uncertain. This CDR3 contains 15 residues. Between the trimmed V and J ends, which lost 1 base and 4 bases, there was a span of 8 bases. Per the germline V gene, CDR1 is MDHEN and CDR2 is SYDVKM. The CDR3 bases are TGTGCCAGCAGTTTATCTTCTCCCGGGGCCAACGTCCTGACTTTC. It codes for CASSLSSPGANVLTF. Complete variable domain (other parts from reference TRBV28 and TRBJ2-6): DVKVTQSSRYLVKRTGEKVFLECVQDMDHENMFWYRQDPGLGLRLIYFSYDVKMKEKGDIPEGYSVSREKKERFSLILESASTNQTSMYLCASSLSSPGANVLTFGAGSRLTVL.